Here is one T cell receptor beta chain with its context. The antigen it binds to is not known. No quality values exist for individual bases; no much larger clone is one base distant. The library came from the immunoSEQ multiplex PCR assay. For the multiplex PCR, a mixture combining 60 forward primers for TCR Vbeta segments and 13 reverse primers for TCR Jbeta segments was used. The CDR3 region of rearranged TCR beta genes was amplified from genomic DNA with a multiplex PCR assay. On the Illumina HiSeq System, the amplified TCR beta libraries were sequenced as 87-base-pair reads. In the source study's methods: In a later analysis, tens of millions of unique TCR beta chains were counted across the 650 to 700 repertoires, and about 9.9 million of these chains were shared by at least two donors. To remove PCR and sequencing errors, raw reads were error-corrected and collapsed into unique sequences using a nearest-neighbor algorithm that merged closely related sequences. To assign V, D and J gene segments, CDR3 sequences were aligned to IMGT reference sequences. For a sequence to be retained, a match of at least six nucleotides was required to both a V gene segment and a J gene segment. Rearrangements were classified as productive when the CDR3 lacked stop codons and remained in frame with V and J, and all other rearrangements were classified as non-productive. CDR3 was defined by IMGT convention, running from the second conserved V-encoded cysteine to the conserved J-encoded phenylalanine. The earlier analysis of approximately 590 of the donors excluded any sequence lacking an unambiguous match to a single V gene segment. In an earlier analysis of about 590 of the donors, a V segment was called functional when productive rearrangements were above 56.7%, and segregating when the standard deviation between donors exceeded 5%. A statistical classification framework was built to diagnose cytomegalovirus status from the catalog of TCR beta chain sequences. A later analysis assigned V and J genes by comparing TCR nucleotide sequences with IMGT/GENE-DB human TR gene sequences. Using the TCRdist pipeline, a later analysis assigned CDR3 sequences along with most-parsimonious VDJ recombination scenarios. A later analysis defined each TCR beta chain by its CDR3 amino acid sequence plus V-gene family, and excluded reads lacking a unique V-gene family. To address suspected cross-contamination and a sequencing artifact, a later analysis removed approximately 600 highly shared, low-generation-probability nucleotide sequences. In a later analysis, a clonal expansion index was calculated for each public chain from normalized within-repertoire ranks of inferred template counts. A later analysis computed generation probabilities with a VDJ recombination model fitted to out-of-frame rearrangements, and checked the results against IGoR. Hypergeometric tests were used in a later analysis to score TCR-TCR, TCR-HLA and TCR-CMV co-occurrence, with a repertoire-size bias correction applied to the TCR pairs. False discovery rates were estimated in a later analysis by permuting HLA or CMV assignments 20 times. A later analysis grouped co-occurring TCRs with DBSCAN, adding TCRdist sequence similarity when clustering within HLA-allele-positive subsets. Repertoires with fewer than 30,000 or more than 120,000 public chains, plus five repertoires with anomalous nucleotide sharing, were excluded from co-occurrence clustering. Sourced from immuneACCESS, this table was stored by TCRdb with only in-frame sequences that have V and J called. A share of the clones is absent; for the studies checked, an unresolved V gene accounts for under half, and the remainder has no known explanation. That table is the source of V, J and clone size, and D and trimming were worked out from the DNA. Across this sample there are about 180,000 clones, with about 80% seen only once. The biggest ten clones account for less than 0.65% of the sample.

These data originate in a study of cytomegalovirus exposure and HLA in healthy donors (dated by TCRdb to about 2017). At the level of the whole study: According to an earlier analysis of a few hundred of the donors, about 179 million T cells yielded 117 million unique TCR beta sequences and 276 Gb of sequence data. HLA typing covered class I and class II loci at four-digit resolution. Genome-wide SNP genotypes for about 65% of the roughly 670 donors were used in a later genetic analysis, which treated that subset as a discovery cohort. Every repertoire in the discovery cohort had been generated on one and the same sequencing platform. The aim of the study was to test whether cataloging public T cell receptors could identify signatures of past pathogen exposure. The number of donors typed differed by locus, with 629-630 for A, B, C, DRB1 and DQB1, approximately 500 for DQA1, about 610 for DPA1, and 400 to 490 for DPB1. Along with the roughly 700-subject first cohort, a separate validation cohort of 120 different subjects was used. The later analysis used no new phenotypic data to find candidate immune exposures, relying instead on TCR beta sequences and their occurrence across donors. Using immunosequencing, the study profiled T cell repertoires from 666 subjects and related those repertoires to cytomegalovirus serostatus. High-throughput TCR immunosequencing, statistical association of individual TCRs with disease status, and machine learning were combined to predict cytomegalovirus infection status. Donor age, sex, ethnicity and CMV serostatus were compiled alongside the repertoire data. An earlier analysis of approximately 630 of the donors applied high-throughput TCR beta sequencing to assess whether each TCR beta V gene segment acted as functional or pseudogenic. Several DR-DQ haplotypes were handled as single units for association and clustering because linkage in the cohort was strong. An early release that covered some 630 HLA-typed donors contained about 290 gigabases of sequencing data and 80 million or so unique TCR sequences. On average, 235,054 unique TCR beta nucleotide sequences were sequenced per donor among fewer than 500 genotyped donors of the cohort, with 15% to 20% of those sequences being non-productive. Of the approximately 400 genotyped donors, 81% were placed in the genetic ancestry cluster associated with self-reported Caucasian donors. To study patterns of TCR occurrence, a later analysis re-analyzed previously published TCR beta repertoires from 550 to 800 donors and added high-resolution HLA genotyping.

The cohort was made up of around 720 healthy bone marrow donors. Cohort members were all nominally healthy when sampled, although unrecorded immune exposures were likely present. The donor tested CMV seronegative, placing the donor among the 350 or so seronegative members of the cohort. A peripheral blood sample was provided by each donor, and peripheral blood mononuclear cells were used for TCR beta sequencing. The Qiagen DNeasy Blood Extraction Kit was used to extract genomic DNA from the blood cell samples. Results the study describes overall, beyond this receptor: The only immune exposure information available for the cohort was CMV serostatus. The authors suggested that the approach could potentially be extended to other disease states and immunological phenotypes. A total of around 150 TCR beta chains were listed by the study as associated with cytomegalovirus. A later genetic analysis reported fewer N-insertions in productive TCRs among donors in an Asian-associated ancestry cluster than the roughly 650-donor mean. Around 16 rarely observed V segments, including chromosome 9 orphons, were excluded from the earlier analysis of about 600 of the donors because counts were too low. A later analysis associated 16,951 TCR beta sequences with specific HLA alleles at a false discovery rate of 0.05. According to a later analysis, most CMV-associated TCR beta chains appeared to be HLA-restricted, and the HLA associations seemed to be driven largely by CMV exposure. A further reported finding was that TCR beta sequences accurately predicted the HLA-A and HLA-B alleles for most subjects in the first cohort. In a later analysis, the rate of TCR association differed among HLA loci, with DRB1 alleles having the most associated TCRs and HLA-C alleles having the fewest. Linkage disequilibrium might explain the correlated functional status among segregating V segments, but an unknown experimental factor could not be excluded. HLA typing was unavailable for some donors at each locus, so association tests used only the typed subset. Most TCR sequences were seen in very few donors, while some public TCRs were found in many individuals. In a later genetic analysis, a missense DCLRE1C variant was associated with V-gene and J-gene trimming of TCR beta chains, and the association was replicated in an independent cohort. Three of the identified cytomegalovirus-associated TCR beta chains were confirmed in vitro to be specific for cytomegalovirus antigens. A later analysis reported that several top co-occurrence clusters appeared linked to parvovirus B19, influenza, CMV and Epstein-Barr virus. When HLA alleles, especially DR and DQ, strongly co-occurred, attributing TCR associations to individual alleles was difficult. In both the original and validation cohorts, the classifier was reported to diagnose cytomegalovirus status with high specificity and sensitivity. In a later analysis, HLA-associated TCR beta chains were found to be more clonally expanded and to have lower generation probabilities than equally common non-associated chains. An earlier analysis of approximately 500 of the donors showed that most TCR beta V segments appeared in productive rearrangements either about 87% or about 30% of the time, which broadly matched IMGT annotations. A cluster of highly shared sequence variants was judged likely to be a technical artifact of the sequencing pipeline. Presence/absence analyses assumed roughly uniform sequencing depth across donors, an assumption that may not hold. In this cohort, only TCR beta chains were sequenced, and detectable features were limited by the absence of alpha or paired-chain data.

Material for sequencing was PBMCs. The sequence was collected from a woman between 45 and 60 years old in good health and CMV-seronegative.

The CDR3 region: CASSLMGTGQETQYF. In nucleotide form, the sequence is TGCGCCAGCAGCTTAATGGGGACAGGGCAAGAGACCCAGTACTTC. Recombination connected TRBV5-1 to TRBJ2-5; TRBD1 matches 9 bases in the middle. Including cysteine and phenylalanine, the CDR3 has 15 amino acids. The kept DNA is CDR3 alone, 45 bases in frame from the first base. The germline V gene provides CDR1 SGHRS and CDR2 YFSETQ. V ends up 2 bases short and J 2 bases short, with an unmatched junction base count of 4.